This section outlines one T cell receptor beta chain sequence together with its context. Its matching antigen is unknown. This may be a read error, as it is one base from a much larger clone. Described time point: newly diagnosed GD, antithyroid drugs for less than 3 months. With RNA extracted from PBMCs as input, the TCR library was made. CDR3 length equals 15 residues. The germline gives CDR1 SGHRS, CDR2 YFSETQ. These data belong to a study of regulatory T cells in long-lasting Graves disease. Findings and caveats of the study: Patients with persistent Graves' had lower TCR diversity than newly diagnosed patients.

The authors built TCR beta libraries using iRepertoire HTBI primers and Arm-PCR of CDR3 regions. TCRdb re-called the multiplex PCR reads with MiXCR, one entry per CDR3 protein. The repertoire holds 550,000 to 650,000 distinct CDR3 sequences, more than 15% seen once, with about 12% in the top ten. The data were also submitted as part of a second study, on T cells in Graves' hyperthyroidism and ophthalmopathy.

The chain uses TRBV5-1 and TRBJ2-2; 8 nucleotides align to TRBD2. Material: peripheral blood mononuclear cells (PBMCs), obtained at new diagnosis, from a patient treated with antithyroid drugs. This sequence originates from a man between 18 and 29 years old with Graves disease. The CDR3: CAISFSLADTGELFF. The CDR3 DNA follows: TGCGCCATCAGCTTTTCACTAGCGGACACCGGGGAGCTGTTTTTT.